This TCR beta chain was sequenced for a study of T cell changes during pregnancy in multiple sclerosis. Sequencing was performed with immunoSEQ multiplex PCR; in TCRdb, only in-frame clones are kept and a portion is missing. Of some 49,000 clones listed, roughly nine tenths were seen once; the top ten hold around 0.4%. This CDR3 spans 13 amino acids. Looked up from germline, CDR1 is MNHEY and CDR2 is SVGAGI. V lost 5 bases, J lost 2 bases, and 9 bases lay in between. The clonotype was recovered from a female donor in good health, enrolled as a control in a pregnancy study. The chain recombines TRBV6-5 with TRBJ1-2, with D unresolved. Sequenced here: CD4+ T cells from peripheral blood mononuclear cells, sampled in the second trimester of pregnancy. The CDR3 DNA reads TGTGCCAGCAGTCGTACAGAGAACTATGGCTACACCTTC. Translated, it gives CASSRTENYGYTF.